The rows below give T cell receptor beta chains drawn from one sample of a study of blood T cell repertoires in COVID-19. Only in-frame clones appear in the TCRdb table, and some are missing; sequencing was by immunoSEQ multiplex PCR. Here the sample spans under 200,000 clones, 85% to 90% being singletons. The sequencing sample was made of peripheral blood. All receptors come from a man aged 18 to 29 with active or convalescent COVID-19. CDR3s include the opening cysteine and the closing phenylalanine or tryptophan. Each record gives: D gene, V gene, J gene, clone size, CDR3 DNA, CDR3 protein. A D gene is named only where the DNA matches it firmly. Size is stated for part of the rows, as once, few or many counts, or as a class when the clone is expanded.

>TRBD2|TRBV28|TRBJ2-4|NA
TGTGCCAGCAGCTTAAGGACAGGACTAGCGGGGGGCGCAAACATTCAGTACTTC
CASSLRTGLAGGANIQYF
>NA|TRBV28|TRBJ1-2|NA
TGTGCCAGCAGCCCACCTCGGGGCTATGGCTACACCTTC
CASSPPRGYGYTF
>TRBD1|TRBV6-2/TRBV6-3|TRBJ2-6|few
TGTGCCAGCAGTTACTCGGGACAGGGGGCGTCTGGGGCCAACGTCCTGACTTTC
CASSYSGQGASGANVLTF
>TRBD2|TRBV14|TRBJ2-7|once
TGTGCCAGCACCCCAAGGGCTAGCGGGTACTACGAGCAGTACTTC
CASTPRASGYYEQYF
>NA|TRBV18|TRBJ1-2|NA
TGTGCCAGTCAGGAAGGACAGACTTATGGCTACACCTTC
CASQEGQTYGYTF
>TRBD1|TRBV19|TRBJ1-1|few
TGTGCCAGTAGTATAGCCGGGACAGGGGTCACTGAAGCTTTCTTT
CASSIAGTGVTEAFF
>NA|TRBV16|TRBJ1-1|few
TGTGCCAGCAGCCGAGGACAGAACACTGAAGCTTTCTTT
CASSRGQNTEAFF
>NA|TRBV11-3|TRBJ2-3|NA
TGTGCCAGCAGTCTTAGAGATACGCAGTATTTT
CASSLRDTQYF
>NA|TRBV27|TRBJ1-5|NA
TGTGCCAGCGGAGAGGGCAATCAGCCCCAGCATTTT
CASGEGNQPQHF
>NA|TRBV15|TRBJ1-1|NA
TGTGCCACCAGCAGAGGGATAGGGGCGAACACTGAAGCTTTCTTT
CATSRGIGANTEAFF
>NA|TRBV19|TRBJ1-6|NA
TGTGCCAGTGGGCAGGCCTATAATTCACCCCTCCACTTT
CASGQAYNSPLHF
>NA|TRBV6-5|TRBJ1-2|NA
TGTGCCAGCAGGGGGGGAACCAACTATGGCTACACCTTC
CASRGGTNYGYTF
>NA|TRBV3-1/TRBV3-2|TRBJ1-1|few
TGTGCCAGCAGCGTAAAGAACACTGAAGCTTTCTTT
CASSVKNTEAFF
>NA|TRBV11-2|TRBJ1-1|NA
TGTGCCAGCAGTTTTGGGGGGGGATACACTGAAGCTTTCTTT
CASSFGGGYTEAFF
>NA|TRBV9|TRBJ1-1|NA
TGTGCCAGCAGCGGCATACAGGGAGGGAGTACTGAAGCTTTCTTT
CASSGIQGGSTEAFF
>NA|TRBV4-1|TRBJ1-2|NA
TGCGCCAGCAGCCTTGGAGGAGATTATGGCTACACCTTC
CASSLGGDYGYTF
>NA|TRBV27|TRBJ1-2|NA
TGTGCCAGCAGTGCCCATCTAAGCTATGGCTACACCTTC
CASSAHLSYGYTF
>TRBD2|TRBV5-1|TRBJ2-3|few
TGCGCCAGCAGCTTACTTTTTAGCGGGGGGGCAGGAGATACGCAGTATTTT
CASSLLFSGGAGDTQYF
>TRBD1|TRBV10-3|TRBJ2-1|NA
TGTGCCATCAGGCCGGACAGGGGTAACAATGAGCAGTTCTTC
CAIRPDRGNNEQFF
>TRBD2|TRBV15|TRBJ2-7|NA
TGTGCCACCAGCAGATATGGACTAGCCAGGGAGCAGTACTTC
CATSRYGLAREQYF
>TRBD2|TRBV7-3|TRBJ2-1|NA
TGTGCCAGCAGCTTAAGGGCTAGCGGGGACTACAATGAGCAGTTCTTC
CASSLRASGDYNEQFF
>TRBD1|TRBV10-2|TRBJ1-2|NA
TGCGCCAGCAGTGACCTACGCTCAGGGGGCAACGGCTACACCTTC
CASSDLRSGGNGYTF
>TRBD1|TRBV6-5|TRBJ1-6|NA
TGTGCCAGCAGTCGCCGGGGGCAGGGGGCCTCACCCCTCCACTTT
CASSRRGQGASPLHF
>NA|TRBV6-5|TRBJ2-1|once
TGTGCCAGCAGCCCGATGGGGGGGGCCGCAAATGAGCAGTTCTTC
CASSPMGGAANEQFF
>TRBD1|TRBV2|TRBJ1-6|once
TGTGCCAGCAGTAGAAGGACAGGGGATTCACCCCTCCACTTT
CASSRRTGDSPLHF
>NA|TRBV21-1|TRBJ2-1|NA
TGTGCCGGTGGAGATCCGGGGTTTTACAATGAGCAGTTCTTC
CAGGDPGFYNEQFF
>NA|TRBV27|TRBJ1-1|NA
TGTGCCAGCAGTTTAGGTCCGGTCTACACTGAAGCTTTCTTT
CASSLGPVYTEAFF
>TRBD1|TRBV27|TRBJ2-2|NA
TGTGCCAGCAGCCGATGGGGACAGAAGAAGAACACCGGGGAGCTGTTTTTT
CASSRWGQKKNTGELFF
>TRBD1|TRBV12-3/TRBV12-4|TRBJ1-3|once
TGTGCCAGCAGTTTGGGACAGGATAACACCATATATTTT
CASSLGQDNTIYF
>NA|TRBV7-6|TRBJ1-1|NA
TGTGCCAGCAGGGGCCCAGGGGTCGACACTGAAGCTTTCTTT
CASRGPGVDTEAFF
>NA|TRBV28|TRBJ2-1|NA
TGTGCCAGCCACGACAGATCCTACAATGAGCAGTTCTTC
CASHDRSYNEQFF
>NA|TRBV3-1/TRBV3-2|TRBJ1-1|NA
TGTGCCAGCAGCCAAGATCAGGGCCCAGCTTTCTTT
CASSQDQGPAFF
>TRBD1|TRBV2|TRBJ1-1|NA
TGTGCCACTATGACAGGGATGGTTCCTGAAGCTTTCTTT
CATMTGMVPEAFF
>TRBD1|TRBV6-6|TRBJ1-1|NA
TGTGCCAGCAGCCTCAAGACAGGGGGCGCGTCTGAAGCTTTCTTT
CASSLKTGGASEAFF
>TRBD2|TRBV6-4|TRBJ2-3|NA
TGTGCCAGCAGGACGCGGGGGGGCGCAGATACGCAGTATTTT
CASRTRGGADTQYF
>NA|TRBV29-1|TRBJ1-2|NA
TGCAGCGTTGATAGCTATGGCTACACCTTC
CSVDSYGYTF
>TRBD2|TRBV19|TRBJ2-1|once
TGTGCCAGTAAACTAGCGGGAGATATTGAGCAGTTCTTC
CASKLAGDIEQFF
>NA|TRBV19|TRBJ2-4|NA
TGTGCCAGTAGTATCGGGAAAAACATTCAGTACTTC
CASSIGKNIQYF
>NA|TRBV18|TRBJ1-5|NA
TGTGCCAGCTCACCCCAGAATAGCAATCAGCCCCAGCATTTT
CASSPQNSNQPQHF
>NA|TRBV18|TRBJ1-2|NA
TGTGCCAGCTCAAAAAGCCGGGGTGCTGGCTACACCTTC
CASSKSRGAGYTF
>NA|TRBV19|TRBJ1-3|NA
TGTGCCAGTAATGACTTCTCAGCTGGAAACACCATATATTTT
CASNDFSAGNTIYF
>NA|TRBV11-3|TRBJ2-7|NA
TGTGCCAGCAGCCCTGCAGGGGTCTCCTACGAGCAGTACTTC
CASSPAGVSYEQYF
>TRBD2|TRBV5-1|TRBJ2-2|NA
TGCGCCAGCAGCTTCATCGCGGGAGACTACACCGGGGAGCTGTTTTTT
CASSFIAGDYTGELFF
>NA|TRBV4-2|TRBJ2-4|NA
TGTGCCAGCAGCCAAGACGAGATACTAGCCAAAAACATTCAGTACTTC
CASSQDEILAKNIQYF
>TRBD1|TRBV6-5|TRBJ2-3|once
TGTGCCAGCAGTTATTCAGGGGGTACCACAGATACGCAGTATTTT
CASSYSGGTTDTQYF
>NA|TRBV7-9|TRBJ1-6|NA
TGTGCCAGCAGCTCACTGACTGGCTCCTATAATTCACCCCTCCACTTT
CASSSLTGSYNSPLHF
>NA|TRBV29-1|TRBJ1-2|NA
TGCAGCGTAGACCTCAGGGTTACGGGTGGCTACACTTTC
CSVDLRVTGGYTF
>NA|TRBV12-5|TRBJ2-5|NA
TGTGCTAGTGGTTTGGTACTGGGGGAGGGGGGGACCCAGTACTTC
CASGLVLGEGGTQYF
>NA|TRBV2|TRBJ1-2|NA
TGTGCCAGCGCAGGATGGCCGCCGGTGCTATATGGCTACACCTTC
CASAGWPPVLYGYTF
>NA|TRBV4-1|TRBJ2-3|NA
TGCGCCAGCAGCCAACCCGGGTTTGGCACAGATACGCAGTATTTT
CASSQPGFGTDTQYF
>NA|TRBV18|TRBJ1-1|NA
TGTGCCAGCTCACCTGGGGCGGACACTGAAGCTTTCTTT
CASSPGADTEAFF
>NA|TRBV27|TRBJ1-4|NA
TGTGCCAGCAGTTTCCTTAATGAAAAACTGTTTTTT
CASSFLNEKLFF
>TRBD2|TRBV30|TRBJ2-2|NA
TGTGCCTGCTGGCTAGCGGGAGGTATGGGCACCGGGGAGCTGTTTTTT
CACWLAGGMGTGELFF
>TRBD1|TRBV15|TRBJ2-1|NA
TGTGCCACCAGCAGCCCTGGACAGGGGGCAACTGATGAGCAGTTCTTC
CATSSPGQGATDEQFF